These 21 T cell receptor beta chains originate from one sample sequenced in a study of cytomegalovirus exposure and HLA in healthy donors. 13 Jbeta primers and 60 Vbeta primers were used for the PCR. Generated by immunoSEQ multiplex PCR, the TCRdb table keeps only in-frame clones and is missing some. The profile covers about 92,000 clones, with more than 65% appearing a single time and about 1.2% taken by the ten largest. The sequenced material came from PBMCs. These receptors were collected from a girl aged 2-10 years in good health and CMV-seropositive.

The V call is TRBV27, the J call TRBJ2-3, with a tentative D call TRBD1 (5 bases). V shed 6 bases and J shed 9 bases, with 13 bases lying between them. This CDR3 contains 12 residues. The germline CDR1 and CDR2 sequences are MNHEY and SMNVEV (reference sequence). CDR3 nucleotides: TGTGCCAGCAGACGAGACCAGGGCACGCAGTATTTT. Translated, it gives CASRRDQGTQYF.

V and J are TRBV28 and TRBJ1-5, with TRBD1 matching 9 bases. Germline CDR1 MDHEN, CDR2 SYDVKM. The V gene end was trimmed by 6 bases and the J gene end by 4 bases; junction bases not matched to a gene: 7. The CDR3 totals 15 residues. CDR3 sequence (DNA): TGTGCCAGCAGATTAGACAGGGGGTGGAATCAGCCCCAGCATTTT. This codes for CASRLDRGWNQPQHF.

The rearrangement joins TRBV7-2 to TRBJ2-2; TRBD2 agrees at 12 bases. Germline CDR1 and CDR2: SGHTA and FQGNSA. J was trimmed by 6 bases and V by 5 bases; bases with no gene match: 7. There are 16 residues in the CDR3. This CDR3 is CASSLRLAGDAGELFF. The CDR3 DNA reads TGTGCCAGCAGCCTCCGACTAGCGGGAGATGCCGGGGAGCTGTTTTTT.

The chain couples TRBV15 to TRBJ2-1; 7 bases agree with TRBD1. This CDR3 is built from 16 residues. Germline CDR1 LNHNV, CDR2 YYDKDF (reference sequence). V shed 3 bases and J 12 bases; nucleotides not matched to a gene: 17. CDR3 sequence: CATSRDRKNTQGLQFF. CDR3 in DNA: TGTGCCACCAGCAGGGACAGGAAAAATACACAGGGGTTGCAGTTCTTC.

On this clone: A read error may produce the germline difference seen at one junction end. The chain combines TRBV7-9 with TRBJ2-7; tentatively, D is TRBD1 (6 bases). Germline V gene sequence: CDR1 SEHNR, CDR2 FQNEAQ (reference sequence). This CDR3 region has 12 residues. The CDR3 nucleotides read TGTGCCAGCAGCTTAGCTGAGGGGGTGGACGACTTC. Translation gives CASSLAEGVDDF.

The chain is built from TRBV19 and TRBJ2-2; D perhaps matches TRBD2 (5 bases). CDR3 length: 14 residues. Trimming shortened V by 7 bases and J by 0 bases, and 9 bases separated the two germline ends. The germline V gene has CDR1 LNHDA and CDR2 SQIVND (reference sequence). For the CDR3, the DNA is TGTGCCAGTACCGGGGTTACGAACACCGGGGAGCTGTTTTTT. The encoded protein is CASTGVTNTGELFF. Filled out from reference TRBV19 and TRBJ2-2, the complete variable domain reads DGGITQSPKYLFRKEGQNVTLSCEQNLNHDAMYWYRQDPGQGLRLIYYSQIVNDFQKGDIAEGYSVSREKKESFPLTVTSAQKNPTAFYLCASTGVTNTGELFFGEGSRLTVL.

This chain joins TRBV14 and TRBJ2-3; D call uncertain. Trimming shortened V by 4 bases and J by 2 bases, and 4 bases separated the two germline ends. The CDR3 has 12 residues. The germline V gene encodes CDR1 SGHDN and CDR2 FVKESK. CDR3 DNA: TGTGCCAGCAGCCGACACACAGATACGCAGTATTTT. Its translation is CASSRHTDTQYF.

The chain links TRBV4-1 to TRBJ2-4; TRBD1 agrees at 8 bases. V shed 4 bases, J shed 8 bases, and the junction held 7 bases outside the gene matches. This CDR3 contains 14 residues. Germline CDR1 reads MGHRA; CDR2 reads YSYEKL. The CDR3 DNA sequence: TGCGCCAGCAGCCCTGACAGGGGTGTAGACATTCAGTACTTC. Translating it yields CASSPDRGVDIQYF.

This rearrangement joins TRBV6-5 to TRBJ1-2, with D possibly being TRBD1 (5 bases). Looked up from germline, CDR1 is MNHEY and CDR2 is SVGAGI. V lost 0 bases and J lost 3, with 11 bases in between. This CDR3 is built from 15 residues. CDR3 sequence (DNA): TGTGCCAGCAGTTACTCAACAGGCCTATACTATGGCTACACCTTC. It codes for CASSYSTGLYYGYTF.

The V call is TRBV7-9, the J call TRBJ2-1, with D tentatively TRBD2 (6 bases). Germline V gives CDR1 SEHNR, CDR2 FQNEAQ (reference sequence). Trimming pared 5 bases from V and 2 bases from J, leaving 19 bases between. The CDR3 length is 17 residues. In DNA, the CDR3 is TGTGCCAGCAGCCCTACCCAGGACGGGACTCCCTACAATGAGCAGTTCTTC. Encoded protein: CASSPTQDGTPYNEQFF.

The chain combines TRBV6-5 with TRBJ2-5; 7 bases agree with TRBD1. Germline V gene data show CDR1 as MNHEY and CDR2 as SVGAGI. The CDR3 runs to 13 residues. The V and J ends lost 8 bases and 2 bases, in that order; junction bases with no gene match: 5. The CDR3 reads CASAQGIQETQYF. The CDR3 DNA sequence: TGTGCCAGCGCACAGGGGATTCAAGAGACCCAGTACTTC.

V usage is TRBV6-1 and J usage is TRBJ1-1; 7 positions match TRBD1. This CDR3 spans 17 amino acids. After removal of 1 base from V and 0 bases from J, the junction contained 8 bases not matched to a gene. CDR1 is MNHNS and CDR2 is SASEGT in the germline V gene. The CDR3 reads CASSEVFTGDLNTEAFF. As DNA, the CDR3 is TGTGCCAGCAGTGAAGTCTTTACAGGGGATCTGAACACTGAAGCTTTCTTT.

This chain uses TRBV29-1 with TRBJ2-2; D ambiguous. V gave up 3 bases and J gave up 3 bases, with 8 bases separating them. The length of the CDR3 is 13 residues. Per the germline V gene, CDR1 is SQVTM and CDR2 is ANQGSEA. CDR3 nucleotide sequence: TGCAGCGTTGACTCAGGTCACACCGGGGAGCTGTTTTTT. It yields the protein CSVDSGHTGELFF.

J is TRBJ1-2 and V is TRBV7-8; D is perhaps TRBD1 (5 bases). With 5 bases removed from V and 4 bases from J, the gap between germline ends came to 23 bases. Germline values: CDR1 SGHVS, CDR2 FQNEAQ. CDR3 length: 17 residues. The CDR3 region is CASSLDQGIPTLYGYTF. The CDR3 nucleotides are TGTGCCAGCAGCCTAGACCAGGGTATTCCGACTCTCTATGGCTACACCTTC.

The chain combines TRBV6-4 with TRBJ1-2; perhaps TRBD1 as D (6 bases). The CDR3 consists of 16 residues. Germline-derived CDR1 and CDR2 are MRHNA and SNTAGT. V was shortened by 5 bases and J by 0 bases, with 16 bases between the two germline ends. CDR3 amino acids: CASSPEGGQANYGYTF. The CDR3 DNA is TGTGCCAGCAGTCCCGAGGGGGGGCAAGCTAACTATGGCTACACCTTC.

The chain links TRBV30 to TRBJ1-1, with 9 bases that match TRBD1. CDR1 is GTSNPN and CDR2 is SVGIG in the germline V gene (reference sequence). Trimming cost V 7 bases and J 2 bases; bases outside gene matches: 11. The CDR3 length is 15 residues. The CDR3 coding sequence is TGTGCCTCGAACCCGGACAGGGGATATAACACTGAAGCTTTCTTT. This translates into CASNPDRGYNTEAFF.

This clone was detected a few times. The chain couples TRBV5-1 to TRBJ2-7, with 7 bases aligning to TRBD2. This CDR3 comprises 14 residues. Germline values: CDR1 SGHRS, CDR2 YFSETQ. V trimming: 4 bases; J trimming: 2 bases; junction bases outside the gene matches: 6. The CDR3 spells CASSPSGTPYEQYF. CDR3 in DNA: TGCGCCAGCAGCCCGAGCGGGACCCCCTACGAGCAGTACTTC.

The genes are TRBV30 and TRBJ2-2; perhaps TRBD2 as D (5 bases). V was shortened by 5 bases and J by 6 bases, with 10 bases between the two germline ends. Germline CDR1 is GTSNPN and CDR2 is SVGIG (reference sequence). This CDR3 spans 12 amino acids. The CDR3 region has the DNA TGTGCCTGGGTCGGGGTCTCCGGGGAGCTGTTTTTT. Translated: CAWVGVSGELFF.

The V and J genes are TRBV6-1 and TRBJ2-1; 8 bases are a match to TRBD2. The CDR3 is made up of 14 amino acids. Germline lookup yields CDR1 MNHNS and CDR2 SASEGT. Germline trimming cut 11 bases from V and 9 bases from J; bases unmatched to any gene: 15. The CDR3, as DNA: TGTGCCGGGGCTTGGACTAGCCTCCCTGGTGAGCAGTTCTTC. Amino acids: CAGAWTSLPGEQFF.

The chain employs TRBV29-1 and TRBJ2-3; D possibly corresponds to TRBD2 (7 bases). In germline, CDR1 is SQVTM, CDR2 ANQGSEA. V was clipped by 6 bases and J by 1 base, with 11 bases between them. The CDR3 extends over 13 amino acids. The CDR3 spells CSVGAGGTDTQYF. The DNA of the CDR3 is TGCAGCGTGGGGGCGGGAGGCACAGATACGCAGTATTTT.

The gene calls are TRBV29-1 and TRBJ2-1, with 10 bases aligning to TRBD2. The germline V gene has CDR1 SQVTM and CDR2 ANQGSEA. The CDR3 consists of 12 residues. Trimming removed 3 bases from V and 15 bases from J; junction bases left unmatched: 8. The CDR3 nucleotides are TGCAGCGTTGAGACGCCTAGCGGGAGACCGTTCTTC. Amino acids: CSVETPSGRPFF.